Here is one T cell receptor beta chain with its context. The sample originates from a study of shared clonotypes between healthy human individuals. Unsorted material relied on about 90 million PBMCs as the source of genomic DNA. The CDR3 totals 16 residues. Unmatched junction bases numbered 10, after V lost 0 bases and J lost 9 bases. In germline, CDR1 is MRHNA, CDR2 SNTAGT. The test was conducted at deep level. The repertoire was sequenced with immunoSEQ multiplex PCR; TCRdb's copy has only in-frame clones and lacks some. The table lists around 500,000 clones, roughly 78% of them singletons. Sequencing input: PBMCs. This rearrangement joins TRBV6-4 to TRBJ2-1; 8 nucleotides line up with TRBD2. This TCR was sampled from a woman between 35 and 50 years old in good health. Some clones in this sample may be carry-over from other donors' samples. DNA for the CDR3: TGTGCCAGCAGTGACTCGCTCCAGCGGGAGATCGGTGAGCAGTTCTTC. Amino acid sequence: CASSDSLQREIGEQFF.